The 8 T cell receptor beta chains below come from one sample, sequenced in a study of T cell responses to AZD1222 COVID-19 vaccine. Generated by immunoSEQ multiplex PCR, the TCRdb table keeps only in-frame clones and is missing some. Found here are some 120,000 clones, 93% of them singletons; the top ten hold around 0.91%. The sequencing here drew on peripheral blood, taken on day 0 of AZD1222 vaccination. The receptors were gathered from an adult in good health.

The genes are TRBV5-1 and TRBJ2-2; D is unclear. V was trimmed by 0 bases and J by 7 bases, leaving 10 bases between them. Germline values: CDR1 SGHRS, CDR2 YFSETQ. CDR3 length: 14 amino acids. The CDR3 coding sequence is TGCGCCAGCAGCTTGGCCAAGGGCGTCGGGGAGCTGTTTTTT. This translates into CASSLAKGVGELFF.

The rearrangement uses TRBV29-1 and TRBJ2-3; D is perhaps TRBD1 (6 bases). Trimming stripped 4 bases from V and 4 bases from J, with 12 bases between. Per the germline V gene, CDR1 is SQVTM and CDR2 is ANQGSEA. CDR3 length: 13 amino acids. The CDR3 DNA sequence: TGCAGCGTTGTCCTAGCAGGGGCAGATACGCAGTATTTT. Its protein product is CSVVLAGADTQYF.

V is TRBV10-3 and J is TRBJ2-7; 10 bases agree with TRBD1. The CDR3 sequence is 14 residues long. Germline loops: CDR1 ENHRY, CDR2 SYGVKD. After removal of 6 bases from V and 5 bases from J, the junction contained 7 bases not matched to a gene. CDR3 sequence reads: CAISRTGGLDEQYF. The CDR3 DNA is TGTGCCATCAGCCGGACAGGGGGATTGGACGAGCAGTACTTC.

The chain links TRBV6-1 to TRBJ2-7; no firm D call. Trimming took off 2 bases at V and 7 bases at J, with 12 bases between the two ends. This CDR3 has 13 amino acids. The germline V gene encodes CDR1 MNHNS and CDR2 SASEGT. The CDR3 DNA follows: TGTGCCAGCAGTGAATATCTTCAAGGGGAGCAGTACTTC. This encodes CASSEYLQGEQYF.

This chain links TRBV29-1 with TRBJ1-1, with D possibly being TRBD1 (5 bases). Germline loops: CDR1 SQVTM, CDR2 ANQGSEA. CDR3 length: 16 residues. V was trimmed by 2 bases and J by 4 bases, leaving 20 bases between them. For the CDR3, the DNA is TGCAGCGTTGAACATCTTAGAGGGGCGCGGGTCACTGAAGCTTTCTTT. Translation: CSVEHLRGARVTEAFF.

This clone has only one observation. This rearrangement joins TRBV3-1 (or the pseudogene TRBV3-2) to TRBJ2-7; TRBD1 matches 9 bases. This CDR3 region has 14 residues. Germline CDR1 and CDR2: LGHDT and YNNKEL (reference sequence). V lost 3 bases to trimming and J lost 5 bases; unmatched junction nucleotides: 5. CDR3 amino acids: CASSHQTGGDEQYF. CDR3 in DNA: TGTGCCAGCAGCCACCAGACAGGGGGGGACGAGCAGTACTTC.

This rearrangement joins TRBV7-6 to TRBJ2-1; 10 bases match TRBD2. Trimming took 6 bases from V and 10 from J; bases not matched to a gene: 12. There are 15 residues in the CDR3. Germline values: CDR1 SGHVS, CDR2 FNYEAQ. The CDR3 DNA sequence: TGTGCCAGCAGTCCCCTAGCGGGGGCCGAGGGGGAGCAGTTCTTC. Amino acid sequence: CASSPLAGAEGEQFF.

This chain links TRBV12-3 or TRBV12-4 with TRBJ2-5; TRBD2 matches 11 bases. The J segment lost 5 bases and the V segment lost 10 bases, leaving 6 bases of the junction unmatched. This CDR3 is 13 amino acids long. The DNA of the CDR3 is TGTGCCACGCGACTAGCGGGGATTGAGACCCAGTACTTC. Translated: CATRLAGIETQYF.